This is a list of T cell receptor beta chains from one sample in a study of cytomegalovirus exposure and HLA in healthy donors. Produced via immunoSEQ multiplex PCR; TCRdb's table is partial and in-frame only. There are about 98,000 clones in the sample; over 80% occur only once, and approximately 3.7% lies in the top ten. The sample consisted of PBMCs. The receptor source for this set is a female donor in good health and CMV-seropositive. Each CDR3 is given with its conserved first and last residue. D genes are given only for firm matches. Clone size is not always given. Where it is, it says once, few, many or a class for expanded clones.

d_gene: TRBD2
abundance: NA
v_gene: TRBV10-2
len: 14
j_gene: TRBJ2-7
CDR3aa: CASSTSGRAYEQYF
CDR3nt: TGCGCCAGCAGTACTAGCGGGAGGGCCTACGAGCAGTACTTC

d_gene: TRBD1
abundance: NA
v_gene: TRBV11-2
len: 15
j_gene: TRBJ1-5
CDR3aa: CASSLDRGSNQPQHF
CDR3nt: TGTGCCAGCAGCTTGGACAGGGGTTCCAATCAGCCCCAGCATTTT

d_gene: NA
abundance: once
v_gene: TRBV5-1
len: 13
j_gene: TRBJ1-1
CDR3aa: CASSLGRGSEAFF
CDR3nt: TGCGCCAGCAGCTTGGGACGGGGATCTGAAGCTTTCTTT

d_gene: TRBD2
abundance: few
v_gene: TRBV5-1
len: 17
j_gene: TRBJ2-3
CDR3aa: CASSLSRLAGGTDTQYF
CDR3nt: TGCGCCAGCAGCCTCTCCCGCCTAGCGGGGGGCACAGATACGCAGTATTTT

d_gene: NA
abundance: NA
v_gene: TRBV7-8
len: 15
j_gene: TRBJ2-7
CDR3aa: CASSSTTISSYEQYF
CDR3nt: TGTGCCAGCAGCTCGACTACAATCAGCTCCTACGAGCAGTACTTC

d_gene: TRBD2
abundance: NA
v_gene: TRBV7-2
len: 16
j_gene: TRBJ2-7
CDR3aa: CASSALSSGIPYEQYF
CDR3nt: TGTGCCAGCAGCGCCCTTTCTAGCGGGATCCCCTACGAGCAGTACTTC

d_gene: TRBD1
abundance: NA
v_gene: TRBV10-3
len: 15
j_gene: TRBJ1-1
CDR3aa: CAISESPDRGGQAFF
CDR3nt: TGTGCCATCAGTGAGTCCCCGGACAGGGGGGGCCAAGCTTTCTTT

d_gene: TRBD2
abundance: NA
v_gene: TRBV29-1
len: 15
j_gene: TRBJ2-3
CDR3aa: CSVEESGSGTDTQYF
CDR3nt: TGCAGCGTCGAGGAAAGCGGGAGTGGCACAGATACGCAGTATTTT

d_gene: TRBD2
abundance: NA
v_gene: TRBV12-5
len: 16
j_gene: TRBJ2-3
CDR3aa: CASGLVVAGDPDTQYF
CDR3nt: TGTGCTAGTGGTTTGGTAGTGGCGGGGGATCCAGATACGCAGTATTTT

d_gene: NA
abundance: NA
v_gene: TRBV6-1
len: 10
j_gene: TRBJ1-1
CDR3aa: CATYHTEAFF
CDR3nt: TGTGCCACCTACCACACTGAAGCTTTCTTT

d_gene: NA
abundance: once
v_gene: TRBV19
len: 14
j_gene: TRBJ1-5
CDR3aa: CASSTPGYNQPQHF
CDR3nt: TGTGCCAGTAGTACCCCGGGGTACAATCAGCCCCAGCATTTT

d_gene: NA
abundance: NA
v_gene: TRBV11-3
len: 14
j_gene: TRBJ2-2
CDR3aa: CASSLKRNTGELFF
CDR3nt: TGTGCCAGCAGCTTAAAGAGAAACACCGGGGAGCTGTTTTTT

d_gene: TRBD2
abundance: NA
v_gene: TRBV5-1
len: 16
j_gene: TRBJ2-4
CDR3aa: CASPDLAGGLLDIQYF
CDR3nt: TGCGCCAGCCCTGATCTAGCGGGAGGGCTGTTAGACATTCAGTACTTC

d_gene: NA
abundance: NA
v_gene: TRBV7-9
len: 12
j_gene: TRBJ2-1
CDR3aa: CASSLGGCEQFF
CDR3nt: TGTGCCAGCAGCTTAGGGGGCTGTGAGCAGTTCTTC

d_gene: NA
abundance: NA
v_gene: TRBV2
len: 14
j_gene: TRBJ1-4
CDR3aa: CASALQGVNEKLFF
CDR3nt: TGTGCCAGCGCCCTTCAAGGGGTTAATGAAAAACTGTTTTTT

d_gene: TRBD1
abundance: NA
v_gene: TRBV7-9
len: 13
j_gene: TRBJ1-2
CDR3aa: CASSLGDSYGYTF
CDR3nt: TGTGCCAGCAGCTTAGGGGACAGCTATGGCTACACCTTC

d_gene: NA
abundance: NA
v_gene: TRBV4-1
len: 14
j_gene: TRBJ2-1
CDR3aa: CASSQFSSTNEQFF
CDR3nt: TGCGCCAGCAGCCAATTCTCTAGCACCAATGAGCAGTTCTTC